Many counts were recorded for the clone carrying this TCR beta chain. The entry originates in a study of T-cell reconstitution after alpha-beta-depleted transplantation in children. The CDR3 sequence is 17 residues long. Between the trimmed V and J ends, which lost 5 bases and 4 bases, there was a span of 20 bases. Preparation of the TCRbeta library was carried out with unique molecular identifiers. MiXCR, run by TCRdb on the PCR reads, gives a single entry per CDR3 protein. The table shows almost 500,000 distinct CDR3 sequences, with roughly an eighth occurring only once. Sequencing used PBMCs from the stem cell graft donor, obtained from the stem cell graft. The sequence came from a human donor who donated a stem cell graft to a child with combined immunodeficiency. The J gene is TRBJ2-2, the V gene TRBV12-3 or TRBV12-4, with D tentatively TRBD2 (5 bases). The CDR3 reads CASSLPTRSDTTGELFF. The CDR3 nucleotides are TGTGCCAGCAGTCTCCCGACCCGTAGCGACACCACCGGGGAGCTGTTTTTT.